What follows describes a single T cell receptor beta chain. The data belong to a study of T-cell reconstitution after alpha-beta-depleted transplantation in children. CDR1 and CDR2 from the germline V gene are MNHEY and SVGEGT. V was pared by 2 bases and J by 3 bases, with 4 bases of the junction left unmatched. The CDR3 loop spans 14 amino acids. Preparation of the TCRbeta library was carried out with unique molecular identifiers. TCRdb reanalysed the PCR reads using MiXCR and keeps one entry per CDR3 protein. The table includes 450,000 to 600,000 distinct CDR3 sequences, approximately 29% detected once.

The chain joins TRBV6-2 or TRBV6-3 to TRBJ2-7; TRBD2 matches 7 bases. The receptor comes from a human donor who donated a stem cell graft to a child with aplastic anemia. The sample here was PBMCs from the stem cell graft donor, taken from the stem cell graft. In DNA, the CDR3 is TGTGCCAGCAGTTACGGGACTATCAGCTACGAGCAGTACTTC. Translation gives CASSYGTISYEQYF.